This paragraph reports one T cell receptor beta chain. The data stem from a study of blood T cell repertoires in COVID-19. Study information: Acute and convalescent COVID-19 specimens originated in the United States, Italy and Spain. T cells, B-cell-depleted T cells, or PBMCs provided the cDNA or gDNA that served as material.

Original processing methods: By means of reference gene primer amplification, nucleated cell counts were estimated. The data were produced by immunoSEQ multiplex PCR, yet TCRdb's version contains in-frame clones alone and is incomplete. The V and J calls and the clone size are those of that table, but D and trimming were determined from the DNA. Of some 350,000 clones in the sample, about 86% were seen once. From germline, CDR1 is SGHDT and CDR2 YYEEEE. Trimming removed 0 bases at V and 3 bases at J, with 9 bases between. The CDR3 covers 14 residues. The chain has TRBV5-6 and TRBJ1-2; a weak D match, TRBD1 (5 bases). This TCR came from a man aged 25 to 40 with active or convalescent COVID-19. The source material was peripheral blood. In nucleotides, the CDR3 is TGTGCCAGCAGCTTGGGCTGGGGCGACTATGGCTACACCTTC. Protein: CASSLGWGDYGYTF.